Given below is one T cell receptor beta chain in context. This CDR3 is built from 16 residues. Germline V CDR1 and CDR2: MNHEY, SVGEGT. Germline trimming cut 2 bases from V and 2 bases from J; bases unmatched to any gene: 6. Using a J-beta primer mix together with a sample-barcoded 5' primer, a second PCR was run for about 6 to 12 cycles. TCRdb recomputed calls from the 5' RACE reads with MiXCR, one row per CDR3 protein. The sample includes fewer than 900,000 distinct CDR3 sequences, about 37% seen only once; the top ten take 10% to 15%. The entry originates in a study of blood T cells in healthy people across ages. Donor samples were obtained from healthy Caucasian individuals from Russia, aged about 6 to 95. Per-sample PBMC isolation yielded at least 7 million cells. Per sample, extraction of total RNA gave at least 5.5 micrograms in every case.

The genes are TRBV6-2 or TRBV6-3 and TRBJ1-2; the match to TRBD1 covers 9 bases. This TCR came from a young man in good health. Sequencing used blood. CDR3 coding DNA: TGTGCCAGCAGTTACGGAGACAGGGGGTCAAACTATGGCTACACCTTC. Protein: CASSYGDRGSNYGYTF.